The 8 T cell receptor beta chains in this list originate from one sample, sequenced in a study of blood T cells in healthy people across ages. It was with a sample-barcoded 5' primer and a J-beta primer mix that a second PCR of about 6 to 11 cycles was run. From the 5' RACE reads, TCRdb called clonotypes with MiXCR, one entry per CDR3 protein. The sample yields some 1 million distinct CDR3 sequences, 35% to 50% seen once. The sample taken for sequencing was blood. These receptor sequences come from a woman in her sixties or seventies in good health.

This chain joins TRBV24-1 and TRBJ2-6, with D perhaps being TRBD1 or TRBD2 (5 bases each). The germline V and J ends were trimmed by 3 bases and 0 bases, with 8 bases remaining between them. This CDR3 has 16 residues. From germline, CDR1 is KGHDR and CDR2 SFDVKD. The CDR3 DNA is TGTGCCACCAGTGATCGAGGGGCCTCTGGGGCCAACGTCCTGACTTTC. Translation gives CATSDRGASGANVLTF.

This clonotype appeared a few times. V is TRBV9 and J is TRBJ2-3, with 7 bases fitting TRBD2. This CDR3 is built from 16 residues. The ends lost 2 bases at V and 1 base at J; junction bases unmatched: 7. Germline V gives CDR1 SGDLS, CDR2 YYNGEE. CDR3 residues: CASSVGLGPRTDTQYF. As DNA, the CDR3 is TGTGCCAGCAGCGTCGGACTAGGGCCTCGCACAGATACGCAGTATTTT.

This clonotype turned up a few times. V and J are TRBV20-1 and TRBJ2-6; tentative D call: TRBD1 (6 bases). In germline, CDR1 is DFQATT, CDR2 SNEGSKA (reference sequence). V lost 5 bases and J 0 bases, leaving 14 bases between the germline ends. The CDR3 runs to 16 residues. CDR3 coding DNA: TGCAGTGCTTCCGGGGACACGCGCTCTGGGGCCAACGTCCTGACTTTC. Protein product: CSASGDTRSGANVLTF.

The V call is TRBV5-1, the J call TRBJ2-7, with 9 positions matching TRBD1. The J call is uncertain, as TRBJ2-5 better fits the DNA end. CDR1 is SGHRS and CDR2 is YFSETQ in the germline V gene. The CDR3 spans 16 residues. The CDR3 nucleotides are TGCGCCAGCAGTCCTTGGGGAACAGGGGGCGCAGAGACCCAGTACTTC. Protein sequence: CASSPWGTGGAETQYF.

The gene calls are TRBV6-2 or TRBV6-3 and TRBJ2-5, with 7 bases matching TRBD2. Trimming took 8 bases from V and 0 from J; bases not matched to a gene: 15. This CDR3 is built from 17 residues. The V gene's germline CDR1 is MNHEY and CDR2 SVGEGT. The DNA for the CDR3 is TGTGCCAGCGGAAGCTTAAGAGCGGGGCCGTACCAAGAGACCCAGTACTTC. It is translated as CASGSLRAGPYQETQYF.

The chain links TRBV6-1 to TRBJ2-7; 11 nucleotides agree with TRBD2. CDR3 length: 16 residues. The germline CDR1 and CDR2 sequences are MNHNS and SASEGT. V was pared by 0 bases and J by 7 bases, with 8 bases of the junction left unmatched. In nucleotides, the CDR3 is TGTGCCAGCAGTGAAGCGAGACTAGCGGGATGGCGTGAGCAGTACTTC. Residues: CASSEARLAGWREQYF.

This CDR3 reads CASSRRVGVDTQYF. In DNA form, the CDR3 reads TGTGCCAGCAGCCGCAGGGTCGGGGTGGATACGCAGTATTTT. The chain combines TRBV7-8 with TRBJ2-3, with D tentatively TRBD1 or TRBD2 (5 bases each). CDR1 and CDR2 (germline): SGHVS, FQNEAQ. The CDR3 has 14 residues. Trimming took off 5 bases at V and 6 bases at J, with 15 bases between the two ends.

The genes are TRBV28 and TRBJ1-6; no clear D gene. CDR1 is MDHEN and CDR2 is SYDVKM in the germline V gene. Trimming removed 6 bases at V and 14 bases at J, with 11 bases between. The CDR3 extends over 11 amino acids. In DNA, the CDR3 is TGTGCCAGCAGGAGACTCGGCGCCCTCCACTTT. This encodes CASRRLGALHF.